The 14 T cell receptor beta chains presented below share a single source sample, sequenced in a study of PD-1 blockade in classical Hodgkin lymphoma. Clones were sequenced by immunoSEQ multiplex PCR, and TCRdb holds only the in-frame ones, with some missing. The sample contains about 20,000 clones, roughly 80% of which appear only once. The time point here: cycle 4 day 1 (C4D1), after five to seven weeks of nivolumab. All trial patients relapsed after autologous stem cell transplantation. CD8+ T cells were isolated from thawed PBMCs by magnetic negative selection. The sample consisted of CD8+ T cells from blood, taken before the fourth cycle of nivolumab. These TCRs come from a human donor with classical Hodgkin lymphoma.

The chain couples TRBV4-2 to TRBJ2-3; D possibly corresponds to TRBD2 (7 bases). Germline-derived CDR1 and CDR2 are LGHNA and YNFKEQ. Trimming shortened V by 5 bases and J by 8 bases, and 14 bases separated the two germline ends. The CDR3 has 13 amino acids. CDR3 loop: CASSEGGVRTQYF. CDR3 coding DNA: TGTGCCAGCAGCGAGGGGGGGGTGCGTACGCAGTATTTT.

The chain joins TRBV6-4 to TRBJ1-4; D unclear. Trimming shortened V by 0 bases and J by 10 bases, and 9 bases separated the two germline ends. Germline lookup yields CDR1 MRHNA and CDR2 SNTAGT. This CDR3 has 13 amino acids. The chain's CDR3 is CASSDSRTGKLFF. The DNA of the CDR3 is TGTGCCAGCAGTGACTCGAGAACGGGAAAACTGTTTTTT.

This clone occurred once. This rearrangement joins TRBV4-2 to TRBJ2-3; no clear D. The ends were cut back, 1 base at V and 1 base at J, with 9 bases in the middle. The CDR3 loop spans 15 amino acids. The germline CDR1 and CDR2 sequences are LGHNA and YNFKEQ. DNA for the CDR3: TGTGCCAGCAGCCAAGGATACGGGCGCACAGATACGCAGTATTTT. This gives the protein CASSQGYGRTDTQYF.

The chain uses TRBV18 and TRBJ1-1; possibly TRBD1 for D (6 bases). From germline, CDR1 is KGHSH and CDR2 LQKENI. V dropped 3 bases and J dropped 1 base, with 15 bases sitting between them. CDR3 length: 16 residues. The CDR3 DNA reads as TGTGCCAGCTCACCGATTGCGGGGGGCCAGAACACTGAAGCTTTCTTT. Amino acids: CASSPIAGGQNTEAFF.

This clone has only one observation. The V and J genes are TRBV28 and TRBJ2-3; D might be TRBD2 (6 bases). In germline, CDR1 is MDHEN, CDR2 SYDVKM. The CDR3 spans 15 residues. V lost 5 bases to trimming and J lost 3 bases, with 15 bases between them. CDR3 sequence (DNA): TGTGCCAGCAGTCCCGGGGGTTCGTCTACAGATACGCAGTATTTT. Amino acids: CASSPGGSSTDTQYF.

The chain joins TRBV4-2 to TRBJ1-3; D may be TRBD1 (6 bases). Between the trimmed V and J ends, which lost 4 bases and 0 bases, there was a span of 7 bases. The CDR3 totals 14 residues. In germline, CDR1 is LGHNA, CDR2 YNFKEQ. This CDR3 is CASSRDNSGNTIYF. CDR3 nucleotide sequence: TGTGCCAGCAGCCGGGACAACTCTGGAAACACCATATATTTT.

CDR3 residues: CASSLDRGQTDTQYF. CDR3 nucleotides: TGTGCCAGCAGCTTAGACAGGGGCCAGACAGATACGCAGTATTTT. V usage is TRBV11-3 and J usage is TRBJ2-3, with D tentatively TRBD1 (6 bases). The CDR3 contains 15 residues. Trimming took off 0 bases at V and 3 bases at J, with 10 bases between the two ends. Germline V lookup: CDR1 SGHNT, CDR2 YENEEA.

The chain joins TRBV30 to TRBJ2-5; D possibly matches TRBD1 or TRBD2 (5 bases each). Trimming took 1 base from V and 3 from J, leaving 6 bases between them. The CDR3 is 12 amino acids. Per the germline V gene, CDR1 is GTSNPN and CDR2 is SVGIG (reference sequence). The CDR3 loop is CAWSGGKETQYF. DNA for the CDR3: TGTGCCTGGAGTGGGGGGAAAGAGACCCAGTACTTC.

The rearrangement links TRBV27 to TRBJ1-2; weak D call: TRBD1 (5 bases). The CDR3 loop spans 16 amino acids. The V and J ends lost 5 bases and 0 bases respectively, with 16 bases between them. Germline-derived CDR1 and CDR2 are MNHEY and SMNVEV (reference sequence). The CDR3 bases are TGTGCCAGCAGTCCCGTCGGGGGTATTTCTAACTATGGCTACACCTTC. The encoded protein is CASSPVGGISNYGYTF.

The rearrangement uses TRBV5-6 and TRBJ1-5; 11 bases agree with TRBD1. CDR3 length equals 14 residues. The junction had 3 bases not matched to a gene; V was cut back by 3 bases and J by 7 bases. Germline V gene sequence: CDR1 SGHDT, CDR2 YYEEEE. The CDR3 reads CASSYGTGGQPQHF. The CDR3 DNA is TGTGCCAGCAGCTATGGGACAGGGGGACAGCCCCAGCATTTT.

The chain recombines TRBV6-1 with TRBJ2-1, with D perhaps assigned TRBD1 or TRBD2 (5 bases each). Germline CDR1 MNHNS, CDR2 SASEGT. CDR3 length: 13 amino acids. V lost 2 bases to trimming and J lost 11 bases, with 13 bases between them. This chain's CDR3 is CASSEWGGSQQFF. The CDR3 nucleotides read TGTGCCAGCAGTGAATGGGGCGGGTCCCAGCAGTTCTTC.

CDR3 amino acids: CASSQDGVWTEAFF. The CDR3 region has the DNA TGCGCCAGCAGCCAAGACGGGGTATGGACTGAAGCTTTCTTT. J is TRBJ1-1 and V is TRBV4-3; no definite D call. The germline V gene has CDR1 LGHNA and CDR2 YSLEER. V was pared by 0 bases and J by 5 bases, with 10 bases between. CDR3 length: 14 amino acids.

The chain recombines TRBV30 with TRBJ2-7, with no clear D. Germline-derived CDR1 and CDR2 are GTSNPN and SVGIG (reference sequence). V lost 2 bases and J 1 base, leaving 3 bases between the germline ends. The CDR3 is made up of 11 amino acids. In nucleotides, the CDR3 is TGTGCCTGGAGTACGTCCTACGAGCAGTACTTC. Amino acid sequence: CAWSTSYEQYF. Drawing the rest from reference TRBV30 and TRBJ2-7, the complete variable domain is SQTIHQWPATLVQPVGSPLSLECTVEGTSNPNLYWYRQAAGRGLQLLFYSVGIGQISSEVPQNLSASRPQDRQFILSSKKLLLSDSGFYLCAWSTSYEQYFGPGTRLTVT.

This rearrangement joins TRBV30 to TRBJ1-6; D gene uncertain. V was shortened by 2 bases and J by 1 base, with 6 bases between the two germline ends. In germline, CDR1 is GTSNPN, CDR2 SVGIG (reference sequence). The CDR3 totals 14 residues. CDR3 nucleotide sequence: TGTGCCTGGAGTTGGGGTTCCTATAATTCACCCCTCCACTTT. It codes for CAWSWGSYNSPLHF. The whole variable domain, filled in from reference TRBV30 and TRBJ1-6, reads SQTIHQWPATLVQPVGSPLSLECTVEGTSNPNLYWYRQAAGRGLQLLFYSVGIGQISSEVPQNLSASRPQDRQFILSSKKLLLSDSGFYLCAWSWGSYNSPLHFGNGTRLTVT.